This entry lists 16 T cell receptor beta chains sequenced from one sample in a study of blood T cell repertoires in COVID-19. The table came from immunoSEQ multiplex PCR; TCRdb's copy has only in-frame clones and leaves some out. The table includes 370,000 or so clones, more than 70% detected once. The sequenced sample consisted of PBMCs or T cells enriched from blood (not recorded which). Every receptor here comes from a man under 40 who had recovered from COVID-19.

The chain couples TRBV15 to TRBJ2-1; D remains unclear. Germline values: CDR1 LNHNV, CDR2 YYDKDF (reference sequence). The length of the CDR3 is 13 residues. V lost 5 bases to trimming and J lost 8 bases, with 13 bases between them. The CDR3 is CATSSSVVDEQFF. Here the CDR3 DNA reads TGTGCCACCAGCTCAAGCGTAGTAGATGAGCAGTTCTTC.

The rearrangement joins TRBV7-8 to TRBJ2-7; the match to TRBD2 covers 10 bases. V lost 8 bases, J lost 2 bases, and 12 bases stayed unmatched. Germline CDR1 SGHVS, CDR2 FQNEAQ. This CDR3 has 16 amino acids. CDR3 residues: CASGASGGLGPYEQYF. The CDR3, as DNA: TGTGCCAGCGGGGCTAGCGGGGGCCTCGGACCCTACGAGCAGTACTTC.

The rearrangement joins TRBV7-9 to TRBJ1-1, with D unresolved. CDR3 size: 13 residues. V was clipped by 3 bases and J by 4 bases, with 9 bases between them. CDR1 and CDR2 (germline): SEHNR, FQNEAQ (reference sequence). CDR3 DNA sequence: TGTGCCAGCAGCTTCGAGGGCGGCACTGAAGCTTTCTTT. The encoded protein is CASSFEGGTEAFF.

This clone came up once. This chain uses TRBV28 with TRBJ2-5; 7 bases align to TRBD2. Germline CDR1 reads MDHEN; CDR2 reads SYDVKM. This CDR3 has 20 amino acids. Unmatched junction bases numbered 26, after V lost 6 bases and J lost 4 bases. Written as DNA, the CDR3 is TGTGCCAGCAGCCACGGACTAGGAGGCCACGGCAGAGTCCCTGGAGAGACCCAGTACTTC. Encoded protein: CASSHGLGGHGRVPGETQYF.

The genes are TRBV27 and TRBJ1-2; D is perhaps TRBD1 (6 bases). Trimming cost V 8 bases and J 4 bases, with 14 bases left between them. CDR1 MNHEY and CDR2 SMNVEV come from the germline V gene (reference sequence). CDR3 size: 13 residues. CDR3 nucleotides: TGTGCCAGCGGCTCCCAGGGGCCCTATGGCTACACCTTC. This sequence encodes CASGSQGPYGYTF.

V gene TRBV11-2 combines with J gene TRBJ2-1; TRBD1 aligns across 9 bases. The trim removed 5 bases at V and 12 bases at J, leaving 8 bases unmatched. Germline V CDR1 and CDR2: SGHAT, FQNNGV. This CDR3 comprises 13 residues. CDR3 DNA sequence: TGTGCCAGCAGCGCAGAGGCGGGACAGGGGCAGTTCTTC. Residues: CASSAEAGQGQFF.

This chain uses TRBV7-9 with TRBJ2-7, with D perhaps TRBD1 (6 bases). There are 14 residues in the CDR3. Trimming removed 5 bases from V and 4 bases from J, with 15 bases in between. From germline, CDR1 is SEHNR and CDR2 FQNEAQ (reference sequence). CDR3 DNA: TGTGCCAGCAGCCCGACAGGTTCTGTTTACGAGCAGTACTTC. Protein product: CASSPTGSVYEQYF. Together with reference TRBV7-9 and TRBJ2-7, the CDR3 gives the full variable domain: DTGVSQNPRHKITKRGQNVTFRCDPISEHNRLYWYRQTLGQGPEFLTYFQNEAQLEKSRLLSDRFSAERPKGSFSTLEIQRTEQGDSAMYLCASSPTGSVYEQYFGPGTRLTVT.

V usage is TRBV19 and J usage is TRBJ2-7; D perhaps matches TRBD2 (5 bases). There are 15 residues in the CDR3. Trimming took 9 bases from V and 2 from J, leaving 20 bases between them. CDR1 LNHDA and CDR2 SQIVND come from the germline V gene (reference sequence). CDR3 loop: CASRDLRGPTYEQYF. CDR3 coding DNA: TGTGCCAGCCGCGACCTGCGAGGGCCCACCTACGAGCAGTACTTC.

V usage is TRBV4-1 and J usage is TRBJ1-2; D unresolved. The germline gives CDR1 MGHRA, CDR2 YSYEKL. The V gene lost 0 bases and the J gene lost 6 bases, with 20 bases spanning the gap. The CDR3 is made up of 17 amino acids. This CDR3 reads CASSQDPRSGETNGYTF. In DNA, the CDR3 is TGCGCCAGCAGCCAAGACCCGAGAAGCGGGGAGACGAATGGCTACACCTTC.

The V gene is TRBV5-1, the J gene TRBJ2-5; D ambiguous. V was trimmed by 2 bases and J by 2 bases, leaving 4 bases between them. Looked up from germline, CDR1 is SGHRS and CDR2 is YFSETQ. This CDR3 is 12 amino acids long. CDR3 nucleotides: TGCGCCAGCAGCTTAGCTCAAGAGACCCAGTACTTC. Residues: CASSLAQETQYF.

The J gene is TRBJ1-2, the V gene TRBV12-3 or TRBV12-4, with D unclear. The CDR3 has 12 amino acids. The germline V and J ends were trimmed by 2 bases and 8 bases, with 9 bases remaining between them. As DNA, the CDR3 is TGTGCCAGCAGTTTAAGCGTAGGAGGCTACACCTTC. Its translation: CASSLSVGGYTF.

V usage is TRBV4-2 and J usage is TRBJ2-2, with 9 bases identical to TRBD2. The germline V gene encodes CDR1 LGHNA and CDR2 YNFKEQ. Unmatched junction bases numbered 8, after V lost 4 bases and J lost 2 bases. The CDR3 consists of 17 residues. In nucleotides, the CDR3 is TGTGCCAGCAGCCCTGAACCTAGCGGGGTAAACACCGGGGAGCTGTTTTTT. This codes for CASSPEPSGVNTGELFF.

This chain connects TRBV30 to TRBJ1-1; TRBD1 is a possible D gene (6 bases). This CDR3 is 13 amino acids long. The ends were cut back, 5 bases at V and 1 base at J, with 11 bases in the middle. Germline-derived CDR1 and CDR2 are GTSNPN and SVGIG (reference sequence). In DNA, the CDR3 is TGTGCCTGGGGCGGGACACCGAACACTGAAGCTTTCTTT. It yields the protein CAWGGTPNTEAFF.

This clone appeared once. The rearrangement links TRBV7-9 to TRBJ2-7, with a tentative D call TRBD2 (5 bases). In germline, CDR1 is SEHNR, CDR2 FQNEAQ (reference sequence). This CDR3 has 14 residues. V was pared by 4 bases and J by 2 bases, with 12 bases between. The CDR3 region is CASSSPGGAYEQYF. Written as DNA, the CDR3 is TGTGCCAGCAGCTCCCCCGGAGGAGCCTACGAGCAGTACTTC. Based on the CDR3 plus reference TRBV7-9 and TRBJ2-7, the full variable domain is DTGVSQNPRHKITKRGQNVTFRCDPISEHNRLYWYRQTLGQGPEFLTYFQNEAQLEKSRLLSDRFSAERPKGSFSTLEIQRTEQGDSAMYLCASSSPGGAYEQYFGPGTRLTVT.

J is TRBJ1-1 and V is TRBV2; TRBD1 matches 8 bases. V was clipped by 7 bases and J by 5 bases; unmatched bases: 9. The CDR3 consists of 14 residues. Germline values: CDR1 SNHLY, CDR2 FYNNEI. CDR3 sequence (DNA): TGTGCCAGCACCCTTGGGACAGGCGCAACTGAAGCTTTCTTT. It codes for CASTLGTGATEAFF.

The chain recombines TRBV5-8 with TRBJ1-6, with 7 positions matching TRBD1. The CDR3 length is 14 residues. With 1 base clipped from V and 10 bases from J, the junction kept 5 bases outside the gene matches. Germline CDR1 is SGHTS and CDR2 is YDEGEE. CDR3 sequence (DNA): TGTGCCAGCAGCTTGCGCACAGGGGTGTCACCCCTCCACTTT. Amino acids: CASSLRTGVSPLHF.